The 22 T cell receptor beta chains reported below all come from one sample, sequenced in a study of T cell repertoires in cytomegalovirus infection. Which antigens these TCRs recognize remains unknown. TCRdb analysed the reads with MiXCR anew, one entry per CDR3 protein. The top ten clones hold around 44% of a sample with around 430,000 distinct CDR3 sequences, roughly 43% of them seen once. The sequenced sample was cultured PBMCs, obtained from culture after CMV antigen stimulation. The receptors were sampled from a human donor in good health (CMV status not recorded). Some clones in this sample may be carry-over from other donors' samples.

CDR3 nucleotides: TGTGCCAGCAGCTATAGCCAGGGAGGCGGCTACACCTTC. Encoded protein: CASSYSQGGGYTF. The V and J genes are TRBV7-9 and TRBJ1-2; possibly TRBD1 for D (5 bases). This CDR3 spans 13 amino acids. V was shortened by 4 bases and J by 8 bases, with 14 bases between the two germline ends. From germline, CDR1 is SEHNR and CDR2 FQNEAQ (reference sequence).

This clonotype was counted at least ten times. The chain combines TRBV7-8 with TRBJ1-6; no definite D call. The CDR3 covers 16 residues. CDR1 SGHVS and CDR2 FQNEAQ come from the germline V gene. Trimming removed 1 base from V and 13 bases from J, with 20 bases in between. The CDR3 region has the DNA TGTGCCAGCAGCTTAGGAACAGTAATCTTCCTCTCGCCCCTCCACTTT. It is translated as CASSLGTVIFLSPLHF.

J is TRBJ2-3 and V is TRBV18; D ambiguous. This CDR3 has 13 residues. Germline V gives CDR1 KGHSH, CDR2 LQKENI. The V end lost 2 bases, the J end lost 4 bases, and 7 bases lay between the germline ends. The CDR3 sequence: CASSPTESDTQYF. The CDR3 nucleotides are TGTGCCAGCTCACCAACAGAGTCAGATACGCAGTATTTT.

V usage is TRBV20-1 and J usage is TRBJ2-1, with 12 bases fitting TRBD1. This CDR3 contains 14 residues. The J segment lost 10 bases and the V segment lost 6 bases, leaving 10 bases of the junction unmatched. Germline V gene lookup returns CDR1 DFQATT and CDR2 SNEGSKA (reference sequence). The CDR3 DNA sequence: TGCAGTGCGGCCCGGGACAGGGGGCGCCGGGAGCAGTTCTTC. Its protein is CSAARDRGRREQFF.

The chain is built from TRBV29-1 and TRBJ2-3; D is possibly TRBD1 or TRBD2 (5 bases each). Deletions cut 4 bases from V and 5 bases from J, with 10 bases between. Germline lookup yields CDR1 SQVTM and CDR2 ANQGSEA. The CDR3 length is 12 residues. DNA of the CDR3: TGCAGCGTTGCGGGGCCGCAAGATACGCAGTATTTT. As protein: CSVAGPQDTQYF.

V gene TRBV12-3 or TRBV12-4 combines with J gene TRBJ1-5, with D tentatively TRBD1 (6 bases). This CDR3 is built from 17 residues. V dropped 3 bases and J dropped 7 bases, with 22 bases sitting between them. In nucleotides, the CDR3 is TGTGCCAGCAGTTTCGGGGCCGAGTTCTCAGGGGCCCAGCCCCAGCATTTT. This translates into CASSFGAEFSGAQPQHF.

This clonotype was counted between two and nine times. The rearrangement links TRBV7-9 to TRBJ2-1; D is possibly TRBD2 (5 bases). CDR3 size: 16 residues. The V gene lost 6 bases and the J gene lost 1 base, with 16 bases spanning the gap. Germline assignment: CDR1 SEHNR and CDR2 FQNEAQ (reference sequence). The CDR3 DNA is TGTGCCAGCAGAGGGAGAAAGATTAGTTCCTACAATGAGCAGTTCTTC. Translation gives CASRGRKISSYNEQFF. Combining the CDR3 with reference TRBV7-9 and TRBJ2-1 gives the whole variable domain DTGVSQNPRHKITKRGQNVTFRCDPISEHNRLYWYRQTLGQGPEFLTYFQNEAQLEKSRLLSDRFSAERPKGSFSTLEIQRTEQGDSAMYLCASRGRKISSYNEQFFGPGTRLTVL.

The chain carries TRBV20-1 and TRBJ1-5, with 8 nucleotides matching TRBD1. Germline-derived CDR1 and CDR2 are DFQATT and SNEGSKA (reference sequence). The CDR3 is made up of 13 amino acids. J lost 3 bases, V lost 3 bases, and 1 base had no gene match. The CDR3 loop is CSARGQVNQPQHF. The CDR3, as DNA: TGCAGTGCTAGGGGACAGGTCAATCAGCCCCAGCATTTT.

The V and J genes are TRBV7-9 and TRBJ2-7, with no clear D. Trimming removed 1 base at V and 0 bases at J, with 7 bases between. The germline V gene encodes CDR1 SEHNR and CDR2 FQNEAQ (reference sequence). The CDR3 has 14 amino acids. CDR3 in amino acids: CASSLDDYSYEQYF. Here the CDR3 DNA reads TGTGCCAGCAGCTTAGACGATTACTCCTACGAGCAGTACTTC.

This clonotype came up a few times. The chain is built from TRBV7-2 and TRBJ2-1, with TRBD1 matching 8 bases. This CDR3 comprises 14 residues. The V gene's germline CDR1 is SGHTA and CDR2 FQGNSA. V was pared by 4 bases and J by 8 bases, with 7 bases of the junction left unmatched. CDR3 DNA sequence: TGTGCCAGCAGCTCTAGGACAGGGTTGGATGAGCAGTTCTTC. Translating it yields CASSSRTGLDEQFF.

The gene calls are TRBV15 and TRBJ2-1; 16 nucleotides align to TRBD2. V lost 5 bases to trimming and J lost 12 bases; unmatched junction nucleotides: 7. Germline-derived CDR1 and CDR2 are LNHNV and YYDKDF (reference sequence). The CDR3 extends over 15 amino acids. The CDR3 region has the DNA TGTGCCACCAGCGGCGGGACTAGCGGGAGGGATGTGCAGTTCTTC. Its translation: CATSGGTSGRDVQFF.

This clonotype came up a few times. This chain connects TRBV28 to TRBJ2-7; possible D gene TRBD1, 6 bases. The CDR3 consists of 15 residues. The germline gives CDR1 MDHEN, CDR2 SYDVKM. The germline V and J ends were trimmed by 6 bases and 1 base, with 16 bases remaining between them. CDR3 nucleotides: TGTGCCAGCAGACTTAACAGGGAGAAATCCTACGAGCAGTACTTC. Encoded protein: CASRLNREKSYEQYF. Variable domain in full (rest from reference TRBV28 and TRBJ2-7): DVKVTQSSRYLVKRTGEKVFLECVQDMDHENMFWYRQDPGLGLRLIYFSYDVKMKEKGDIPEGYSVSREKKERFSLILESASTNQTSMYLCASRLNREKSYEQYFGPGTRLTVT.

V and J are TRBV7-2 and TRBJ2-3; D might be TRBD2 (6 bases). Trimming left V 4 bases short and J 6 bases short, with 17 bases between. The CDR3 covers 15 residues. Per germline, CDR1 SGHTA and CDR2 FQGNSA. CDR3 nucleotide sequence: TGTGCCAGCAGCTCCTTCGGGGGAAGCGGTGATACGCAGTATTTT. Its translation is CASSSFGGSGDTQYF. The full variable domain, in which reference TRBV7-2 and TRBJ2-3 provide the parts outside the CDR3, is GAGVSQSPSNKVTEKGKDVELRCDPISGHTALYWYRQSLGQGLEFLIYFQGNSAPDKSGLPSDRFSAERTGGSVSTLTIQRTQQEDSAVYLCASSSFGGSGDTQYFGPGTRLTVL.

A single count supports this clonotype. The gene calls are TRBV6-6 and TRBJ2-7, with 9 bases aligning to TRBD1. The CDR3 has 14 residues. Germline CDR1 MNHNY, CDR2 SVGAGI (reference sequence). V dropped 2 bases and J dropped 5; count of bases not matched to a gene: 4. CDR3 residues: CASSYGTGYNEQYF. The CDR3 DNA is TGTGCCAGCAGTTACGGGACAGGGTACAACGAGCAGTACTTC.

J is TRBJ2-7 and V is TRBV6-1; the D is unclear. Trimming left V 4 bases short and J 4 bases short, with 8 bases between. The CDR3 runs to 12 residues. Germline assignment: CDR1 MNHNS and CDR2 SASEGT. CDR3 sequence (DNA): TGTGCCAGCAGTGTCCATCGATACGAGCAGTACTTC. Amino acid sequence: CASSVHRYEQYF.

This clonotype has only a few counts. The chain uses TRBV6-1 and TRBJ2-2; D gene unclear. The germline V gene encodes CDR1 MNHNS and CDR2 SASEGT. The CDR3 length is 13 residues. The V end was cut by 2 bases, the J end by 5 bases, with 6 bases between. The CDR3 sequence: CASSERWTGELFF. DNA for the CDR3: TGTGCCAGCAGTGAAAGATGGACCGGGGAGCTGTTTTTT.

The gene calls are TRBV5-3 and TRBJ1-6; the match to TRBD1 covers 8 bases. TRBV5-3 carries the ORF label, with uncertain function. Losses at the gene ends were 8 bases for V and 9 bases for J; bases not matched to a gene: 16. The CDR3 contains 16 residues. CDR3 coding DNA: TGTGCCAGCAGCGCAGGGACAGGTTCTATCCGTTCACCCCTCCACTTT. Protein product: CASSAGTGSIRSPLHF.

This clonotype turned up a few times. This chain connects TRBV6-1 to TRBJ1-1; D gene unclear. The CDR3 extends over 13 amino acids. Per the germline V gene, CDR1 is MNHNS and CDR2 is SASEGT. V lost 6 bases to trimming and J lost 5 bases, with 13 bases between them. The DNA of the CDR3 is TGTGCCAGCAGATCCCTTGGGTCAACTGAAGCTTTCTTT. It translates to CASRSLGSTEAFF.

V usage is TRBV19 and J usage is TRBJ1-1; D is possibly TRBD1 (5 bases). Per germline, CDR1 LNHDA and CDR2 SQIVND (reference sequence). V was trimmed by 7 bases and J by 1 base, leaving 13 bases between them. This CDR3 is built from 14 residues. CDR3 residues: CASTLGLWNTEAFF. CDR3 DNA: TGTGCCAGTACCCTGGGACTTTGGAACACTGAAGCTTTCTTT.

In this sample, this clonotype turned up once. V usage is TRBV27 and J usage is TRBJ1-2; 9 bases fit TRBD1. The CDR3 sequence is 15 residues long. The trim removed 6 bases at V and 2 bases at J, leaving 7 bases unmatched. CDR1 and CDR2 from the germline V gene are MNHEY and SMNVEV (reference sequence). The CDR3: CASRGGQGSNYGYTF. As DNA, the CDR3 is TGTGCCAGCAGAGGGGGACAGGGATCGAACTATGGCTACACCTTC.

This clonotype was seen a few times. V usage is TRBV4-1 and J usage is TRBJ2-2, with D possibly matching TRBD2 (6 bases). The germline V gene encodes CDR1 MGHRA and CDR2 YSYEKL. The CDR3 runs 17 residues. The V end lost 1 base, the J end lost 2 bases, and 14 bases lay between the germline ends. DNA of the CDR3: TGCGCCAGCAGCCAAGGATCTGGCGGGGCAAACACCGGGGAGCTGTTTTTT. Its protein product is CASSQGSGGANTGELFF.

This chain connects TRBV28 to TRBJ2-7; D may be TRBD2 (5 bases). CDR3 size: 14 residues. Trimming shortened V by 6 bases and J by 3 bases, and 15 bases separated the two germline ends. Germline CDR1 reads MDHEN; CDR2 reads SYDVKM. The CDR3 DNA is TGTGCCAGCAGCTTGCCGACGGGGATCTACGAGCAGTACTTC. It translates to CASSLPTGIYEQYF.